These 25 T cell receptor beta chains share one sample of origin, sequenced in a study of cytomegalovirus exposure and HLA in healthy donors. Vbeta (60) and Jbeta (13) primers were used in the PCR. Here immunoSEQ multiplex PCR was the method, and the copy in TCRdb shows in-frame clones only, minus some. Altogether over 110,000 clones are present, about 84% being singletons, with the ten largest covering around 5.9%. The sequenced material came from PBMCs. These receptors originate from a woman in her 40s in good health and CMV-seropositive.

V and J are TRBV6-1 and TRBJ2-5; 9 bases line up with TRBD2. With 8 bases clipped from V and 6 bases from J, the junction kept 7 bases outside the gene matches. CDR1 MNHNS and CDR2 SASEGT come from the germline V gene. This CDR3 contains 13 residues. The CDR3 protein is CASRREGQKTQYF. In DNA form, the CDR3 reads TGTGCCAGCCGGCGGGAGGGCCAGAAGACCCAGTACTTC.

This clone showed up just once. A junction end diverges from the germline sequence, so it may reflect a read error. The CDR3 here is CASSLSGGSGRVETQYF. The CDR3 nucleotides read TGTGCTAGCAGTCTCTCCGGCGGTAGCGGGAGGGTGGAGACCCAGTACTTC. The chain uses TRBV7-7 and TRBJ2-5; 11 positions match TRBD2. From germline, CDR1 is SSHAT and CDR2 FNYEAQ (reference sequence). The CDR3 spans 17 residues.

The CDR3 loop is CASSLDNSGSAYEQYF. CDR3 DNA sequence: TGCGCCAGCAGCTTGGATAATAGCGGGAGCGCCTACGAGCAGTACTTC. The J gene is TRBJ2-7, the V gene TRBV5-1; 9 bases line up with TRBD2. CDR3 size: 16 residues. The trim removed 0 bases at V and 2 bases at J, leaving 6 bases unmatched. Germline V gene sequence: CDR1 SGHRS, CDR2 YFSETQ. The full variable domain, its missing parts supplied by reference TRBV5-1 and TRBJ2-7, is KAGVTQTPRYLIKTRGQQVTLSCSPISGHRSVSWYQQTPGQGLQFLFEYFSETQRNKGNFPGRFSGRQFSNSRSEMNVSTLELGDSALYLCASSLDNSGSAYEQYFGPGTRLTVT.

Only a few counts were recorded for this clone. This sequence joins TRBV6-1 and TRBJ2-7, with 7 bases that match TRBD2. Germline values: CDR1 MNHNS, CDR2 SASEGT. The V segment lost 6 bases and the J segment 1 base; nucleotides outside the gene matches: 6. The CDR3 loop spans 14 amino acids. The CDR3 region is CASRGTTTSYEQYF. In DNA, the CDR3 is TGTGCCAGCAGAGGGACTACCACATCCTACGAGCAGTACTTC.

The J gene is TRBJ2-1, the V gene TRBV2, with 7 bases fitting TRBD2. CDR3 length: 15 amino acids. With V trimmed by 5 bases and J by 7 bases, 11 bases remained unmatched. Per the germline V gene, CDR1 is SNHLY and CDR2 is FYNNEI. The CDR3 reads CASSPRLALFNEQFF. CDR3 coding DNA: TGTGCCAGCAGTCCCCGACTAGCTTTATTTAATGAGCAGTTCTTC.

This clone occurred a few times. The rearrangement joins TRBV4-1 to TRBJ2-1; 10 nucleotides agree with TRBD2. Unmatched junction bases numbered 8, after V lost 5 bases and J lost 10 bases. This CDR3 is 14 amino acids long. CDR1 and CDR2 (germline): MGHRA, YSYEKL. CDR3 DNA: TGCGCCAGCAGCACTCTAGCGGGGGAGAAGGAGCAGTTCTTC. Translation: CASSTLAGEKEQFF.

Concerning this clone itself: Other nucleotide sequences from this sample produce the same CDR3. The V gene is TRBV19, the J gene TRBJ2-1, with TRBD2 matching over 14 bases. The CDR3 runs 15 residues. Germline CDR1 is LNHDA and CDR2 is SQIVND (reference sequence). The ends lost 3 bases at V and 7 bases at J; junction bases unmatched: 2. DNA of the CDR3: TGTGCCAGTAGTATCGGACTAGCGGGAGGAAATGAGCAGTTCTTC. The encoded protein is CASSIGLAGGNEQFF.

The chain couples TRBV6-5 to TRBJ2-3, with 7 bases lining up with TRBD2. The length of the CDR3 is 15 residues. V was pared by 5 bases and J by 2 bases, with 7 bases of the junction left unmatched. In germline, CDR1 is MNHEY, CDR2 SVGAGI. CDR3 in amino acids: CASSARGDSTDTQYF. The DNA for the CDR3 is TGTGCCAGCAGTGCACGGGGGGATTCCACAGATACGCAGTATTTT.

The V gene is TRBV7-2, the J gene TRBJ2-7, with 7 bases that match TRBD1. V lost 5 bases, J lost 1 base, and 5 bases stayed unmatched. CDR3 length: 14 amino acids. Per the germline V gene, CDR1 is SGHTA and CDR2 is FQGNSA. The CDR3 protein is CASSPQGVSYEQYF. The CDR3, as DNA: TGTGCCAGCAGCCCTCAGGGGGTGTCCTACGAGCAGTACTTC.

The chain recombines TRBV18 with TRBJ1-3; D call uncertain. V dropped 0 bases and J dropped 4 bases, with 13 bases sitting between them. In germline, CDR1 is KGHSH, CDR2 LQKENI. The CDR3 totals 16 residues. The CDR3 sequence: CASSPPSSLRGNTIYF. Here the CDR3 DNA reads TGTGCCAGCTCACCACCGTCTTCTCTGCGGGGAAACACCATATATTTT.

This sequence joins TRBV27 and TRBJ2-3; possibly TRBD2 for D (5 bases). V lost 7 bases, J lost 2 bases, and 13 bases lay in between. The CDR3 sequence is 14 residues long. Germline CDR1 reads MNHEY; CDR2 reads SMNVEV (reference sequence). The CDR3 loop is CASTPRGYTDTQYF. DNA for the CDR3: TGTGCCAGCACCCCCCGGGGATACACAGATACGCAGTATTTT.

The V gene is TRBV4-1, the J gene TRBJ1-5; 7 bases line up with TRBD1. J was trimmed by 5 bases and V by 0 bases; bases with no gene match: 7. Germline CDR1 MGHRA, CDR2 YSYEKL. There are 16 residues in the CDR3. CDR3 DNA sequence: TGCGCCAGCAGCCAAGATCTTGACAGGGTAGATCAGCCCCAGCATTTT. Translating gives CASSQDLDRVDQPQHF.

This clone was observed a few times. J is TRBJ1-2 and V is TRBV7-9; D is undetermined. This CDR3 is built from 16 residues. Germline CDR1 SEHNR, CDR2 FQNEAQ (reference sequence). V was shortened by 4 bases and J by 2 bases, with 17 bases between the two germline ends. The CDR3 here is CASSSSLTSGNYGYTF. CDR3 coding DNA: TGTGCCAGCAGCTCCTCTTTGACCTCGGGGAACTATGGCTACACCTTC.

Notes on this clone: Other DNA sequences in this specimen translate into the identical CDR3. The J gene is TRBJ2-3, the V gene TRBV28; TRBD1 matches at 8 bases. CDR3 length: 14 residues. Per germline, CDR1 MDHEN and CDR2 SYDVKM. After removal of 4 bases from V and 1 base from J, the junction contained 1 base not matched to a gene. The CDR3 spells CASSSGQGTDTQYF. The CDR3 DNA sequence: TGTGCCAGCAGTTCGGGACAGGGCACAGATACGCAGTATTTT.

In its sample, this clone was seen a few times. This chain connects TRBV9 to TRBJ2-7; D possibly corresponds to TRBD2 (5 bases). V lost 0 bases and J 0 bases, leaving 7 bases between the germline ends. This CDR3 is built from 14 residues. From germline, CDR1 is SGDLS and CDR2 YYNGEE. CDR3 DNA: TGTGCCAGCAGCGTAGGGAGGAACTCCTACGAGCAGTACTTC. Translated: CASSVGRNSYEQYF.

Comment on this clone: One junction end does not reproduce the germline sequence, and a read error may be involved. The gene calls are TRBV10-3 and TRBJ2-1; TRBD2 is a possible D gene (6 bases). This CDR3 has 14 amino acids. Germline CDR1 and CDR2: ENHRY and SYGVKD. In DNA form, the CDR3 reads TGTGCCATCAGTGATCCGGGGGTACGGGCGTCTAAGGTCTTC. This codes for CAISDPGVRASKVF.

The chain employs TRBV11-3 and TRBJ2-7; 8 bases agree with TRBD1. This CDR3 comprises 14 residues. The V and J ends lost 6 bases and 0 bases, in that order; junction bases with no gene match: 4. Germline V gene sequence: CDR1 SGHNT, CDR2 YENEEA. The CDR3, as DNA: TGTGCCAGCAGTCCGGGACAGGCCTCCTACGAGCAGTACTTC. Residues: CASSPGQASYEQYF.

This chain links TRBV28 with TRBJ2-2; D may be TRBD2 (5 bases). Trimming left V 7 bases short and J 5 bases short, with 11 bases between. CDR1 is MDHEN and CDR2 is SYDVKM in the germline V gene. This CDR3 is built from 13 residues. This CDR3 is CASMFPGTGELFF. The CDR3, as DNA: TGTGCCAGCATGTTCCCGGGAACCGGGGAGCTGTTTTTT.

The chain joins TRBV5-4 to TRBJ2-5, with 8 bases lining up with TRBD1. V dropped 3 bases and J dropped 5; count of bases not matched to a gene: 6. This CDR3 is built from 14 residues. Germline CDR1 SGHNT, CDR2 YYREEE (reference sequence). CDR3 sequence (DNA): TGTGCCAGCAGCTCGACAGGGGCGGGGGAGACCCAGTACTTC. Encoded protein: CASSSTGAGETQYF.

The J gene is TRBJ1-2, the V gene TRBV7-2; no reliable D call. The CDR3 sequence is 14 residues long. In germline, CDR1 is SGHTA, CDR2 FQGNSA. With 5 bases removed from V and 5 bases from J, the gap between germline ends came to 15 bases. The CDR3 sequence: CASSKRFGSYGYTF. CDR3 sequence (DNA): TGTGCCAGCAGCAAACGCTTCGGGTCTTATGGCTACACCTTC.

In nucleotides, the CDR3 is TGCGCCAGCACCGAGGGACTAGCGGTCACAGATACGCAGTATTTT. Translated: CASTEGLAVTDTQYF. The chain uses TRBV10-1 and TRBJ2-3; 11 bases fit TRBD2. V gave up 7 bases and J gave up 2 bases; unmatched junction bases: 5. Looked up from germline, CDR1 is WNHNN and CDR2 is SYGVQD (reference sequence). The CDR3 is 15 amino acids.

The chain employs TRBV4-1 and TRBJ1-5; 7 bases align to TRBD1. Trimming took 0 bases from V and 5 from J; bases not matched to a gene: 4. CDR1 is MGHRA and CDR2 is YSYEKL in the germline V gene. The CDR3 has 15 residues. CDR3 bases: TGCGCCAGCAGCCAAGAGGTCACAGGGGATCAGCCCCAGCATTTT. It translates to CASSQEVTGDQPQHF.

The chain recombines TRBV20-1 with TRBJ2-7, with a tentative D call TRBD2 (6 bases). Germline V lookup: CDR1 DFQATT, CDR2 SNEGSKA (reference sequence). CDR3 length equals 11 residues. Between the trimmed V and J ends, which lost 0 bases and 13 bases, there was a span of 13 bases. The CDR3: CSARDRESTYF. The CDR3 region has the DNA TGCAGTGCTAGAGATCGGGAGAGCACATACTTC.

The chain uses TRBV19 and TRBJ2-5; 9 bases align to TRBD2. The CDR3 has 14 amino acids. CDR1 and CDR2 (germline): LNHDA, SQIVND (reference sequence). With V trimmed by 5 bases and J by 5 bases, 6 bases remained unmatched. The chain's CDR3 is CASSRTSVGETQYF. The DNA of the CDR3 is TGTGCCAGTAGTCGGACTAGCGTGGGGGAGACCCAGTACTTC. Full variable domain (missing parts from reference TRBV19 and TRBJ2-5): DGGITQSPKYLFRKEGQNVTLSCEQNLNHDAMYWYRQDPGQGLRLIYYSQIVNDFQKGDIAEGYSVSREKKESFPLTVTSAQKNPTAFYLCASSRTSVGETQYFGPGTRLLVL.

This rearrangement joins TRBV18 to TRBJ2-2; weak D call: TRBD1 (5 bases). Germline V gives CDR1 KGHSH, CDR2 LQKENI. CDR3 length: 15 amino acids. V shed 3 bases and J shed 0 bases, with 8 bases lying between them. CDR3 bases: TGTGCCAGCTCACCGGGGCTCGCGAACACCGGGGAGCTGTTTTTT. Translation: CASSPGLANTGELFF.